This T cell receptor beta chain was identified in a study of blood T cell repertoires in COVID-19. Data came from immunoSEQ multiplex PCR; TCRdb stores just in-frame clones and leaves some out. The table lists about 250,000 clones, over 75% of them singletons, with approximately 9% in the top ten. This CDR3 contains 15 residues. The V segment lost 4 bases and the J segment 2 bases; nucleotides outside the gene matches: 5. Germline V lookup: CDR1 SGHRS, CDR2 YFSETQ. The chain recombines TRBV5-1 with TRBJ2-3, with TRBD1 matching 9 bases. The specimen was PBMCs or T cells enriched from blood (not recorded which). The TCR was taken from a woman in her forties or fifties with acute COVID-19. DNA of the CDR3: TGCGCCAGCAGCAGACAGGGGGGTGACACAGATACGCAGTATTTT. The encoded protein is CASSRQGGDTDTQYF. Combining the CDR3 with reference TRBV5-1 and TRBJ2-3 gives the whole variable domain KAGVTQTPRYLIKTRGQQVTLSCSPISGHRSVSWYQQTPGQGLQFLFEYFSETQRNKGNFPGRFSGRQFSNSRSEMNVSTLELGDSALYLCASSRQGGDTDTQYFGPGTRLTVL.